A single sample gave rise to the 19 T cell receptor beta chains below, sequenced in a study of blood T cell repertoires in COVID-19. Sequenced by immunoSEQ multiplex PCR; TCRdb stores in-frame clones only, minus some. This sample yields 220,000 or so clones, of which around 82% are seen a single time; about 3.9% belongs to the top ten. Sequencing was performed on peripheral blood. Receptors were obtained from a woman older than 75 with acute or convalescent COVID-19.

The CDR3 protein is CASRAPGGNTGELFF. DNA for the CDR3: TGTGCCAGCCGAGCCCCGGGGGGGAACACCGGGGAGCTGTTTTTT. The rearrangement links TRBV28 to TRBJ2-2; 7 positions match TRBD2. V gave up 8 bases and J gave up 1 base; unmatched junction bases: 7. The CDR3 extends over 15 amino acids. Germline V gene lookup returns CDR1 MDHEN and CDR2 SYDVKM.

This clone was found once. V gene TRBV4-1 combines with J gene TRBJ1-1; D remains unclear. This CDR3 region has 14 residues. Trimming removed 0 bases at V and 1 base at J, with 6 bases between. From germline, CDR1 is MGHRA and CDR2 YSYEKL. CDR3 bases: TGCGCCAGCAGCCAAGACATCGGGAACACTGAAGCTTTCTTT. Translating gives CASSQDIGNTEAFF.

This clone was seen once. The chain links TRBV24-1 to TRBJ2-1; 9 bases are shared with TRBD2. Germline V gene data show CDR1 as KGHDR and CDR2 as SFDVKD. V lost 4 bases and J lost 2; bases outside the gene matches: 11. This CDR3 spans 18 amino acids. In nucleotides, the CDR3 is TGTGCCACCAGTGACCCCTCGGGGCTAGCGGGGACCTACAATGAGCAGTTCTTC. Translated: CATSDPSGLAGTYNEQFF.

This clone was seen only once. CDR3 sequence reads: CASSQDRAGEQYF. DNA of the CDR3: TGTGCCAGCAGCCAAGATCGGGCGGGCGAGCAGTACTTC. This rearrangement joins TRBV14 to TRBJ2-7; possible D gene TRBD2, 5 bases. CDR3 length: 13 amino acids. Germline V gene data show CDR1 as SGHDN and CDR2 as FVKESK. V was shortened by 0 bases and J by 6 bases, with 9 bases between the two germline ends. Looking up the rest from reference TRBV14 and TRBJ2-7 gives the full variable domain: EAGVTQFPSHSVIEKGQTVTLRCDPISGHDNLYWYRRVMGKEIKFLLHFVKESKQDESGMPNNRFLAERTGGTYSTLKVQPAELEDSGVYFCASSQDRAGEQYFGPGTRLTVT.

This sequence joins TRBV18 and TRBJ1-5; tentative D call: TRBD1 (6 bases). The germline CDR1 and CDR2 sequences are KGHSH and LQKENI. This CDR3 spans 16 amino acids. V shed 4 bases and J shed 1 base, with 14 bases lying between them. In DNA form, the CDR3 reads TGTGCCAGCTCACTTTTGCCCAGGGGCAGCAATCAGCCCCAGCATTTT. It translates to CASSLLPRGSNQPQHF.

V gene TRBV9 combines with J gene TRBJ1-2; a weak D match, TRBD1 (5 bases). Germline lookup yields CDR1 SGDLS and CDR2 YYNGEE. Trimming shortened V by 3 bases and J by 4 bases, and 31 bases separated the two germline ends. There are 20 residues in the CDR3. The chain's CDR3 is CASSEATDPTAGAYTYGYTF. The CDR3 region has the DNA TGTGCCAGCAGCGAAGCTACTGACCCGACAGCAGGAGCATATACCTATGGCTACACCTTC.

The genes are TRBV5-1 and TRBJ1-3, with D uncertain. Germline V gene lookup returns CDR1 SGHRS and CDR2 YFSETQ. With 3 bases removed from V and 1 base from J, the gap between germline ends came to 11 bases. The CDR3 consists of 15 residues. DNA of the CDR3: TGCGCCAGCAGCTCCTCGGGGATTTCTGGAAACACCATATATTTT. Translation: CASSSSGISGNTIYF. Using reference TRBV5-1 and TRBJ1-3 for the parts outside the CDR3, the full variable domain is KAGVTQTPRYLIKTRGQQVTLSCSPISGHRSVSWYQQTPGQGLQFLFEYFSETQRNKGNFPGRFSGRQFSNSRSEMNVSTLELGDSALYLCASSSSGISGNTIYFGEGSWLTVV.

V gene TRBV15 combines with J gene TRBJ2-5; maybe TRBD1 (5 bases). Looked up from germline, CDR1 is LNHNV and CDR2 is YYDKDF (reference sequence). V dropped 8 bases and J dropped 1 base, with 17 bases sitting between them. CDR3 length equals 15 residues. The CDR3 sequence: CATSNGRQIQETQYF. The DNA for the CDR3 is TGTGCCACCTCTAATGGACGACAGATCCAAGAGACCCAGTACTTC. Together with reference TRBV15 and TRBJ2-5, the CDR3 gives the full variable domain: DAMVIQNPRYQVTQFGKPVTLSCSQTLNHNVMYWYQQKSSQAPKLLFHYYDKDFNNEADTPDNFQSRRPNTSFCFLDIRSPGLGDTAMYLCATSNGRQIQETQYFGPGTRLLVL.

The rearrangement links TRBV7-9 to TRBJ1-6, with D maybe TRBD1 (6 bases). Germline V CDR1 and CDR2: SEHNR, FQNEAQ (reference sequence). The CDR3 is made up of 16 amino acids. V lost 5 bases and J lost 6, with 17 bases in between. The CDR3 sequence: CASSPWGGVGNSPLHF. CDR3 nucleotide sequence: TGTGCCAGCAGCCCGTGGGGGGGCGTAGGTAATTCACCCCTCCACTTT.

The rearrangement links TRBV4-3 to TRBJ2-7; 13 bases are shared with TRBD2. CDR3 length: 18 amino acids. Germline V CDR1 and CDR2: LGHNA, YSLEER. J was trimmed by 3 bases and V by 3 bases; bases with no gene match: 11. The CDR3 spells CASSQALAGGSTFYEQYF. The CDR3 DNA is TGCGCCAGCAGCCAGGCACTAGCGGGGGGGTCGACCTTCTACGAGCAGTACTTC.

The chain couples TRBV27 to TRBJ1-2, with D perhaps matching TRBD1 (6 bases). The CDR3 is 15 residues long. Germline CDR1 is MNHEY and CDR2 is SMNVEV (reference sequence). V lost 2 bases, J lost 8 bases, and 18 bases lay in between. The CDR3 reads CASSLGTTSPRGYTF. The DNA for the CDR3 is TGTGCCAGCAGTTTAGGGACAACTTCCCCACGGGGCTACACCTTC.

The rearrangement links TRBV15 to TRBJ2-7; unclear D gene. This CDR3 comprises 14 residues. Germline assignment: CDR1 LNHNV and CDR2 YYDKDF (reference sequence). V was clipped by 1 base and J by 0 bases, with 7 bases between them. CDR3 sequence (DNA): TGTGCCACCAGCAGAGGTCCGAGCTCCTACGAGCAGTACTTC. It codes for CATSRGPSSYEQYF.

V gene TRBV2 combines with J gene TRBJ2-5; tentative D call: TRBD2 (6 bases). The CDR3 has 14 residues. V lost 6 bases to trimming and J lost 4 bases, with 15 bases between them. Per germline, CDR1 SNHLY and CDR2 FYNNEI. CDR3 in amino acids: CASRTQKGGETQYF. The CDR3 nucleotides are TGTGCCAGCAGGACCCAGAAGGGAGGAGAGACCCAGTACTTC. Full variable domain (rest looked up from reference TRBV2 and TRBJ2-5): EPEVTQTPSHQVTQMGQEVILRCVPISNHLYFYWYRQILGQKVEFLVSFYNNEISEKSEIFDDQFSVERPDGSNFTLKIRSTKLEDSAMYFCASRTQKGGETQYFGPGTRLLVL.

This clone was observed a few times. This sequence joins TRBV7-2 and TRBJ1-6, with D perhaps TRBD1 (6 bases). The CDR3 is made up of 16 amino acids. Germline lookup yields CDR1 SGHTA and CDR2 FQGNSA. The V and J ends lost 2 bases and 4 bases respectively, with 12 bases between them. The DNA of the CDR3 is TGTGCCAGCAGCTTATCAGGGGTGCAATATAATTCACCCCTCCACTTT. Residues: CASSLSGVQYNSPLHF. Drawing the rest from reference TRBV7-2 and TRBJ1-6, the complete variable domain is GAGVSQSPSNKVTEKGKDVELRCDPISGHTALYWYRQSLGQGLEFLIYFQGNSAPDKSGLPSDRFSAERTGGSVSTLTIQRTQQEDSAVYLCASSLSGVQYNSPLHFGNGTRLTVT.

The J gene is TRBJ1-2, the V gene TRBV4-1, with TRBD1 identical over 9 bases. V lost 4 bases, J lost 8 bases, and 11 bases stayed unmatched. Germline CDR1 and CDR2: MGHRA and YSYEKL. The CDR3 covers 15 residues. The CDR3: CASSPYRDRVGGYTF. DNA of the CDR3: TGCGCCAGCAGCCCGTACCGGGACAGGGTAGGAGGCTACACCTTC.

V and J are TRBV27 and TRBJ1-2; 12 positions agree with TRBD1. This CDR3 comprises 16 residues. V shed 4 bases, J shed 7 bases, and the junction held 10 bases outside the gene matches. Germline V gene data show CDR1 as MNHEY and CDR2 as SMNVEV (reference sequence). This CDR3 reads CASSSGWGQGASGYTF. The CDR3 DNA is TGTGCCAGCAGTTCTGGGTGGGGACAGGGGGCCTCTGGCTACACCTTC.

The V call is TRBV10-3, the J call TRBJ1-1, with 11 bases matching TRBD1. CDR1 and CDR2 (germline): ENHRY, SYGVKD. The V and J ends lost 9 bases and 5 bases, in that order; junction bases with no gene match: 5. CDR3 length equals 13 residues. The chain's CDR3 is CAITGTGGTEAFF. Here the CDR3 DNA reads TGTGCCATTACCGGGACAGGGGGGACTGAAGCTTTCTTT.

The CDR3 protein is CASSDGGAGTEAFF. CDR3 coding DNA: TGTGCCAGCAGTGATGGGGGGGCCGGCACTGAAGCTTTCTTT. V gene TRBV2 combines with J gene TRBJ1-1, with D perhaps TRBD1 (6 bases). Trimming cost V 3 bases and J 4 bases, with 12 bases left between them. The CDR3 has 14 amino acids. The germline CDR1 and CDR2 sequences are SNHLY and FYNNEI.

The V and J genes are TRBV19 and TRBJ1-2; D remains ambiguous. The CDR3 runs 15 residues. Per the germline V gene, CDR1 is LNHDA and CDR2 is SQIVND (reference sequence). With 3 bases removed from V and 4 bases from J, the gap between germline ends came to 15 bases. The DNA for the CDR3 is TGTGCCAGTAGTATCAAAAGGGAGTGGACCTATGGCTACACCTTC. This gives the protein CASSIKREWTYGYTF.